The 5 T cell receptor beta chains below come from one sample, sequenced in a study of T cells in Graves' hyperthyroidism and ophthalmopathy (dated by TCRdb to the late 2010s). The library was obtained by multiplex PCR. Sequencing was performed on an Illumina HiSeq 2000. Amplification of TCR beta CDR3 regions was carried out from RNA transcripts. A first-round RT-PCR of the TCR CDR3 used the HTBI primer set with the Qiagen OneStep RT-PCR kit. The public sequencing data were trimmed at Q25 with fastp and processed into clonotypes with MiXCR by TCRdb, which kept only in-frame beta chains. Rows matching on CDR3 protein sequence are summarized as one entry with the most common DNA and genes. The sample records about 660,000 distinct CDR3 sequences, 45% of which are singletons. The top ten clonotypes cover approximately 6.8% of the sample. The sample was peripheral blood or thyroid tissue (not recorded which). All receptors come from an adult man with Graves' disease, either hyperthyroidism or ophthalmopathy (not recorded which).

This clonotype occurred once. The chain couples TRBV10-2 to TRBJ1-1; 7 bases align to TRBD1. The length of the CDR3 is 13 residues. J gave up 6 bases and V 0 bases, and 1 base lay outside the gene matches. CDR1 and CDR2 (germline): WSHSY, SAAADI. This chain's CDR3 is CASSESGGAEAFF. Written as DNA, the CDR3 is TGCGCCAGCAGTGAGTCAGGGGGCGCTGAAGCTTTCTTT.

In DNA form, the CDR3 reads TGTGCCAGCAGTGCCCCGGGACGTGAGGAAAAACTGTTTTTT. Translated: CASSAPGREEKLFF. The chain links TRBV2 to TRBJ1-4; D is possibly TRBD1 (5 bases). This CDR3 contains 14 residues. Germline V CDR1 and CDR2: SNHLY, FYNNEI. Trimming stripped 4 bases from V and 8 bases from J, with 14 bases between.

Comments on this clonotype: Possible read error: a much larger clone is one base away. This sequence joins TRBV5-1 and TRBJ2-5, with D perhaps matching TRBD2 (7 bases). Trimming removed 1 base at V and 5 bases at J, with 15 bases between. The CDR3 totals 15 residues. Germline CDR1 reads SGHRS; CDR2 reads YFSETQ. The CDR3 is CASSLWGGAEETQYF. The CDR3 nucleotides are TGCGCCAGCAGCTTGTGGGGGGGCGCGGAGGAGACCCAGTACTTC.

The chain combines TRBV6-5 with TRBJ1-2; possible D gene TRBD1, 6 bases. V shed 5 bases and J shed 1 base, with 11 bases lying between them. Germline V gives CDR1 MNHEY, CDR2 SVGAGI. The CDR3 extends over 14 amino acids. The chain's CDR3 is CASSASQGNYGYTF. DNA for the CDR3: TGTGCCAGCAGTGCATCACAGGGTAACTATGGCTACACCTTC.

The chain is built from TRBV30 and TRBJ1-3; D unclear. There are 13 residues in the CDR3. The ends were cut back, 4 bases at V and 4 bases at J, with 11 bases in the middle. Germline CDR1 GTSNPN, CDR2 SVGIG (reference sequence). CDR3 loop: CAWIRGPGNTIYF. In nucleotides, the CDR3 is TGTGCCTGGATTCGGGGTCCGGGAAACACCATATATTTT.